This entry lists 30 T cell receptor beta chains sequenced from one sample in a study of molecular identifiers for immune sequencing clone quantification. TCRdb redid the calling of the PCR reads with MiXCR, one entry per CDR3 protein. Among 400,000 to 600,000 distinct CDR3 sequences listed, about 26% were seen once. The specimen was naive CD8+ T cells from blood, with Jurkat cell RNA spiked in. Stated subset: FACS-sorted CD8+CD4-CCR7+CD45RA+ naive T cells. These TCRs come from a human donor in good health. Some libraries in this study had Jurkat cell RNA spiked in.

For this clonotype: Compared with germline, one end of the junction differs, possibly owing to a read error. The gene calls are TRBV19 and TRBJ1-1; D is ambiguous. The germline V gene has CDR1 LNHDA and CDR2 SQIVND (reference sequence). The CDR3 has 13 residues. Here the CDR3 reads CASSKQWNTEVFF. CDR3 nucleotide sequence: TGTGCCAGTAGTAAACAGTGGAACACTGAAGTTTTCTTT.

This clonotype was detected ten times or more. V and J are TRBV29-1 and TRBJ2-7; 7 bases are a match to TRBD1. CDR3 length: 15 residues. With V trimmed by 1 base and J by 2 bases, 8 bases remained unmatched. Germline values: CDR1 SQVTM, CDR2 ANQGSEA. The DNA for the CDR3 is TGCAGCGTTGAAGCAACAGGGGATGGGCCCTACGAGCAGTACTTC. Protein: CSVEATGDGPYEQYF.

This clonotype came up many times. This sequence joins TRBV7-9 and TRBJ2-3; perhaps TRBD1 as D (5 bases). CDR3 length equals 16 residues. The germline V gene encodes CDR1 SEHNR and CDR2 FQNEAQ (reference sequence). The germline V and J ends were trimmed by 5 bases and 3 bases, with 18 bases remaining between them. CDR3 residues: CASSPKQGFGTDTQYF. The CDR3 DNA is TGTGCCAGCAGCCCGAAGCAGGGCTTTGGAACAGATACGCAGTATTTT.

About this clonotype: The junction differs from germline at one of its ends, possibly a read error. V gene TRBV30 combines with J gene TRBJ2-1; D unresolved. The CDR3 consists of 12 residues. Germline CDR1 and CDR2: GTSNPN and SVGIG (reference sequence). The CDR3 nucleotides read TGTGCCTGGAGTGTAGTAGTGAATGAGCAGCTCTTC. Protein product: CAWSVVVNEQLF.

The chain uses TRBV27 and TRBJ2-7; the D is unclear. Per germline, CDR1 MNHEY and CDR2 SMNVEV (reference sequence). This CDR3 has 13 residues. V lost 1 base to trimming and J lost 4 bases, with 8 bases between them. The CDR3 here is CASSLFGPYEQYF. The CDR3 DNA reads TGTGCCAGCAGTTTATTCGGGCCATACGAGCAGTACTTC.

This clonotype was seen a handful of times. The J gene is TRBJ2-6, the V gene TRBV27; tentatively, D is TRBD1 (6 bases). Germline V gene data show CDR1 as MNHEY and CDR2 as SMNVEV (reference sequence). The V end lost 3 bases, the J end lost 2 bases, and 8 bases lay between the germline ends. The CDR3 loop spans 15 amino acids. The CDR3 sequence is CASSFRTAGANVLTF. The CDR3 bases are TGTGCCAGCAGTTTTCGGACAGCTGGGGCCAACGTCCTGACTTTC.

This clonotype was counted only a few times. The gene calls are TRBV11-2 and TRBJ1-5; D unclear. V gave up 0 bases and J gave up 2 bases, with 2 bases separating them. Germline V CDR1 and CDR2: SGHAT, FQNNGV. This CDR3 contains 13 residues. The CDR3 here is CASSLERNQPQHF. CDR3 sequence (DNA): TGTGCCAGCAGCTTAGAGCGCAATCAGCCCCAGCATTTT.

This clonotype appeared a few times. This chain links TRBV3-1 with TRBJ1-2; D gene uncertain. The CDR3 is 17 residues long. Germline CDR1 LGHDT, CDR2 YNNKEL (reference sequence). V lost 1 base and J lost 4, with 19 bases in between. CDR3 residues: CASSQVSYDVTSYGYTF. Here the CDR3 DNA reads TGTGCCAGCAGCCAAGTTTCTTACGATGTGACGAGCTATGGCTACACCTTC. The full variable domain, its missing parts supplied by reference TRBV3-1 and TRBJ1-2, is DTAVSQTPKYLVTQMGNDKSIKCEQNLGHDTMYWYKQDSKKFLKIMFSYNNKELIINETVPNRFSPKSPDKAHLNLHINSLELGDSAVYFCASSQVSYDVTSYGYTFGSGTRLTVV.

This clonotype was found a few times. An end of the junction does not agree with germline; a read error may underlie this. The chain uses TRBV27 and TRBJ2-6, with 8 bases matching TRBD1. The CDR3 length is 15 residues. Germline-derived CDR1 and CDR2 are MNHEY and SMNVEV (reference sequence). For the CDR3, the DNA is TGTGCCAGCAATCCCAGGGGGCATGGGGCCAACGTCCTGGCTTTC. This sequence encodes CASNPRGHGANVLAF.

A word on this clonotype: A single base separates this from a much larger clone, so it may be a read error. The CDR3 ends on some other residue instead of the conserved phenylalanine or tryptophan, so this is likely a read error. J is TRBJ1-1 and V is TRBV2; D gene ambiguous. This CDR3 is built from 11 residues. Germline CDR1 is SNHLY and CDR2 is FYNNEI. V lost 8 bases to trimming and J lost 1 base, with 5 bases between them. The CDR3 sequence is CASVSNTEAFC. CDR3 bases: TGTGCCAGCGTTTCGAACACTGAAGCTTTCTGT.

Note on this clonotype: A single base separates this from a much larger clone, so it may be a read error. This chain links TRBV6-5 with TRBJ2-3, with no clear D. Germline CDR1 MNHEY, CDR2 SVGAGI. The CDR3 consists of 16 residues. CDR3 sequence: CANSYSTVQGTDTQYF. The DNA of the CDR3 is TGTGCCAACAGTTACTCGACGGTCCAGGGCACAGATACGCAGTATTTT.

The V gene is TRBV24-1, the J gene TRBJ2-2, with TRBD1 matching over 8 bases. From germline, CDR1 is KGHDR and CDR2 SFDVKD. Unmatched junction bases numbered 15, after V lost 4 bases and J lost 6 bases. CDR3 size: 18 residues. The CDR3 loop is CATSDPLDRAGPSGELFF. CDR3 sequence (DNA): TGTGCCACCAGTGACCCTCTGGACAGGGCCGGTCCCTCCGGGGAGCTGTTTTTT.

This clonotype showed up many times. The rearrangement uses TRBV4-3 and TRBJ2-5; D is unresolved. From germline, CDR1 is LGHNA and CDR2 YSLEER. This CDR3 is 13 amino acids long. V lost 1 base and J lost 2, with 5 bases in between. CDR3 bases: TGCGCCAGCAGCCAAGTATATCAAGAGACCCAGTACTTC. It encodes CASSQVYQETQYF.

The chain carries TRBV7-2 and TRBJ2-7; TRBD1 aligns across 9 bases. V lost 8 bases to trimming and J lost 1 base; unmatched junction nucleotides: 18. This CDR3 has 18 residues. Germline CDR1 reads SGHTA; CDR2 reads FQGNSA. The CDR3 bases are TGTGCCAGCCGCCTCCTCCCGGGACAGGGTATAACTTCCTACGAGCAGTACTTC. This gives the protein CASRLLPGQGITSYEQYF.

On this clonotype: A much larger clonotype is one base distant, so this may be a read error. This chain links TRBV6-5 with TRBJ2-3; 7 bases map to TRBD2. The CDR3 runs 15 residues. J lost 4 bases, V lost 8 bases, and 12 bases had no gene match. Per germline, CDR1 MNHEY and CDR2 SVGAGI. CDR3 nucleotides: TGTGCCAGCGGGCCTTACCGGGGACTACCAGATACGCAGTATTTT. It yields the protein CASGPYRGLPDTQYF.

In its sample, this clonotype was seen many times. The chain couples TRBV7-8 to TRBJ2-3, with a possible D match to TRBD2 (6 bases). CDR1 and CDR2 (germline): SGHVS, FQNEAQ. V lost 4 bases and J 2 bases, leaving 13 bases between the germline ends. The CDR3 consists of 15 residues. The CDR3 here is CASSYSTRFTDTQYF. CDR3 nucleotides: TGTGCCAGCAGCTACTCGACTAGATTCACAGATACGCAGTATTTT.

This clonotype was detected a few times. The chain combines TRBV19 with TRBJ1-3, with no clear D. This CDR3 spans 15 amino acids. Germline CDR1 and CDR2: LNHDA and SQIVND (reference sequence). Trimming cost V 5 bases and J 1 base, with 12 bases left between them. CDR3 nucleotides: TGTGCCAGTAGTCCTGAAGCGAGTTCTGGAAACACCATATATTTT. Translation: CASSPEASSGNTIYF.

This clonotype was observed at least ten times. The chain combines TRBV6-1 with TRBJ2-4; no reliable D call. The CDR3 is 14 residues long. Trimming left V 8 bases short and J 10 bases short, with 21 bases between. Germline V gene lookup returns CDR1 MNHNS and CDR2 SASEGT. CDR3 residues: CASGDWSGPSIQYF. The DNA for the CDR3 is TGTGCCAGCGGGGATTGGTCTGGCCCATCGATTCAGTACTTC.

This clonotype has just a few counts. The chain recombines TRBV6-2 or TRBV6-3 with TRBJ2-1, with a tentative D call TRBD1 (6 bases). The V gene lost 5 bases and the J gene lost 6 bases, with 11 bases spanning the gap. The CDR3 runs to 13 residues. Germline V lookup: CDR1 MNHEY, CDR2 SVGEGT. This CDR3 is CASSKQGVNEQFF. The CDR3, as DNA: TGTGCCAGCAGTAAACAGGGAGTCAATGAGCAGTTCTTC.

About this clonotype itself: A much more abundant neighbour one base away suggests this may be a read error. The chain joins TRBV28 to TRBJ2-2; the D call may be TRBD1 or TRBD2 (6 bases each). Germline lookup yields CDR1 MDHEN and CDR2 SYDVKM. Trimming removed 4 bases at V and 4 bases at J, with 13 bases between. The CDR3 runs 15 residues. The CDR3, as DNA: TGTGCCAGCAGTTCGAGGGGGGCGCGCACCGGGGAGCTGTTTTTT. It yields the protein CASSSRGARTGELFF.

Ten or more counts support this clonotype. The chain has TRBV20-1 and TRBJ2-3, with a weak D call TRBD2 (5 bases). V was shortened by 6 bases and J by 11 bases, with 15 bases between the two germline ends. Germline V lookup: CDR1 DFQATT, CDR2 SNEGSKA (reference sequence). The CDR3 extends over 11 amino acids. The chain's CDR3 is CSAMSGGGQYF. CDR3 nucleotide sequence: TGCAGTGCCATGAGCGGAGGCGGGCAGTATTTT.

The rearrangement uses TRBV6-2 or TRBV6-3 and TRBJ1-1; TRBD1 agrees at 10 bases. CDR3 length equals 14 residues. V dropped 7 bases and J dropped 4; count of bases not matched to a gene: 6. Per germline, CDR1 MNHEY and CDR2 SVGEGT. The CDR3, as DNA: TGTGCCAGCATCGACAGGGGGCAAGGCACTGAAGCTTTCTTT. Translating it yields CASIDRGQGTEAFF.

Comments on this clonotype: A far larger clone is a single base away, which makes a read error likely. The chain uses TRBV28 and TRBJ2-3; D not resolved. V lost 3 bases and J 10 bases, leaving 8 bases between the germline ends. CDR1 is MDHEN and CDR2 is SYDVKM in the germline V gene. The CDR3 is 11 residues long. The CDR3 is CASSFPDAQYF. In DNA, the CDR3 is TGTGCCAGCAGTTTCCCTGATGCGCAGTATTTT.

This clonotype was seen a few times. The rearrangement joins TRBV12-3 or TRBV12-4 to TRBJ2-7; 7 bases are a match to TRBD2. The CDR3 loop spans 14 amino acids. V lost 6 bases, J lost 4 bases, and 9 bases stayed unmatched. Written as DNA, the CDR3 is TGTGCCAGCAGCTGGGTGTCGGGAGGTTACGAGCAGTACTTC. The encoded protein is CASSWVSGGYEQYF.

The sample holds a few counts of this clonotype. The rearrangement uses TRBV11-2 and TRBJ2-7; tentative D call: TRBD2 (5 bases). CDR1 SGHAT and CDR2 FQNNGV come from the germline V gene. The length of the CDR3 is 15 residues. V lost 1 base and J lost 4, with 14 bases in between. This CDR3 is CASSLGVGVEYEQYF. The CDR3 DNA reads as TGTGCCAGCAGCTTAGGGGTGGGAGTTGAGTACGAGCAGTACTTC.

This chain joins TRBV10-3 and TRBJ1-1; D gene unclear. CDR3 size: 14 residues. Germline V lookup: CDR1 ENHRY, CDR2 SYGVKD. V gave up 2 bases and J gave up 3 bases, with 10 bases separating them. CDR3 nucleotides: TGTGCCATCAGTGAGGACAATAAATACACTGAAGCTTTCTTT. Its translation is CAISEDNKYTEAFF.

This clonotype has only a few counts. V and J are TRBV16 and TRBJ1-3; D is uncertain. The CDR3 loop spans 15 amino acids. Trimming shortened V by 2 bases and J by 1 base, and 9 bases separated the two germline ends. Germline-derived CDR1 and CDR2 are KGHSY and FQNENV. CDR3 DNA sequence: TGTGCCAGCAGCCAAGGGGTTCCTTCTGGAAACACCATATATTTT. It codes for CASSQGVPSGNTIYF.

This clonotype has only a few counts. The chain links TRBV6-5 to TRBJ2-7; 7 positions match TRBD1. The CDR3 runs 14 residues. Germline CDR1 is MNHEY and CDR2 is SVGAGI. V lost 4 bases and J lost 4; bases outside the gene matches: 7. CDR3 DNA sequence: TGTGCCAGCAGTTCCTCGGACAGGCGGTACGAGCAGTACTTC. Protein: CASSSSDRRYEQYF.

This clonotype was counted between two and nine times. This rearrangement joins TRBV9 to TRBJ2-5; possibly TRBD1 for D (6 bases). This CDR3 is built from 16 residues. Trimming left V 4 bases short and J 4 bases short, with 20 bases between. From germline, CDR1 is SGDLS and CDR2 YYNGEE. The CDR3 coding sequence is TGTGCCAGCAGCCCCGGGACACACTCCGGGGTAGAGACCCAGTACTTC. As protein: CASSPGTHSGVETQYF.

There are a few counts of this clonotype. The rearrangement links TRBV19 to TRBJ2-7; 8 bases are shared with TRBD1. V lost 4 bases, J lost 0 bases, and 8 bases stayed unmatched. Germline CDR1 is LNHDA and CDR2 is SQIVND (reference sequence). The CDR3 has 16 residues. The CDR3 protein is CASSTTWDRTSYEQYF. CDR3 coding DNA: TGTGCCAGTAGTACAACCTGGGACAGGACCTCCTACGAGCAGTACTTC.